This T cell receptor (beta chain) is drawn from a study of shared clonotypes between healthy human individuals. Method: immunoSEQ multiplex PCR; TCRdb's copy keeps in-frame clones and lacks some. Of under 1,100,000 clones in the sample, more than 75% were seen once. The CDR3 consists of 11 residues. V gave up 8 bases and J gave up 15 bases, with 17 bases separating them. Germline values: CDR1 LNHNV, CDR2 YYDKDF (reference sequence). The clonotype was recovered from a man aged 18 to 35 in good health. Some clones in this sample may be carry-over from other donors' samples. This rearrangement joins TRBV15 to TRBJ2-1, with D perhaps matching TRBD2 (6 bases). Sequencing was done on a sample of memory CD4+ T cells from PBMCs. Described subset: CD45RA-negative fraction. The chain's CDR3 is CATQGSGDAFF. CDR3 DNA: TGTGCCACCCAAGGTAGCGGTGATGCGTTCTTC.